Listed below are T cell receptor beta chains from one sample, sequenced in a study of blood T cell repertoires in COVID-19. Sequenced by immunoSEQ multiplex PCR; TCRdb stores in-frame clones only, minus some. The sample has around 190,000 clones; 70% to 80% are singletons. Material for sequencing was peripheral blood. These receptors all come from a woman between 50 and 59 years old with acute or convalescent COVID-19. Each CDR3 is given with its conserved first and last residue. Fields, in order: J gene, D gene, clone size, V gene, CDR3 protein, CDR3 DNA. A D gene is named only where the DNA matches it firmly. The size field is filled for only some rows; it gives once, few, many or a size class.

>TRBJ1-2|TRBD1|few|TRBV29-1
CSVVPQGAAGYTF
TGCAGCGTTGTGCCCCAGGGGGCGGCCGGCTACACCTTC
>TRBJ1-5|-|-|TRBV6-1
CASSDIQGNNQPQHF
TGTGCCAGCAGTGACATACAGGGAAACAATCAGCCCCAGCATTTT
>TRBJ1-4|-|-|TRBV5-8
CASSRSGGHNEKLFF
TGTGCCAGCAGCCGCTCGGGGGGTCACAATGAAAAACTGTTTTTT
>TRBJ1-5|-|-|TRBV6-6
CASSGGLGGGNQPQHF
TGTGCCAGCAGTGGGGGGTTGGGGGGAGGCAATCAGCCCCAGCATTTT
>TRBJ1-1|-|-|TRBV18
CASSSLGAQLPRSTEAFF
TGTGCCAGCTCTTCCCTTGGGGCCCAACTGCCAAGGAGCACTGAAGCTTTCTTT
>TRBJ2-3|-|-|TRBV24-1
CATSGARQEYLDGTDTQYF
TGTGCCACCAGTGGCGCCCGACAGGAGTACCTCGATGGCACAGATACGCAGTATTTT
>TRBJ2-1|TRBD2|once|TRBV9
CASSAGGLAGVNEQFF
TGTGCCAGCAGCGCCGGTGGACTAGCGGGTGTCAATGAGCAGTTCTTC
>TRBJ1-3|-|once|TRBV5-1
CASSLESSSGNTIYF
TGCGCCAGCAGCTTGGAATCCAGCTCTGGAAACACCATATATTTT
>TRBJ2-2|-|few|TRBV29-1
CSLYGSTGELFF
TGCAGCCTGTATGGGAGCACCGGGGAGCTGTTTTTT
>TRBJ1-2|-|once|TRBV4-3
CASSQDEQGRDGYTF
TGCGCCAGCAGCCAAGATGAGCAGGGAAGAGATGGCTACACCTTC
>TRBJ2-7|TRBD1|-|TRBV6-5
CASSGTDSYEQYF
TGTGCCAGCTCCGGGACAGACTCCTACGAGCAGTACTTC
>TRBJ1-4|-|-|TRBV6-5
CASSQTRFQGEKLFF
TGTGCCAGCAGCCAGACCCGATTCCAGGGGGAAAAACTGTTTTTT
>TRBJ1-4|TRBD1|-|TRBV6-6
CASSPDRVRRTNEKLFF
TGTGCCAGCAGTCCGGACAGGGTACGCCGAACTAATGAAAAACTGTTTTTT
>TRBJ2-6|-|-|TRBV19
CASSMVTGFRSGANVLTF
TGTGCCAGTAGTATGGTAACAGGGTTCCGCTCTGGGGCCAACGTCCTGACTTTC
>TRBJ1-6|TRBD1|-|TRBV30
CAWSSQGYSPLHF
TGTGCCTGGAGTTCACAGGGGTATTCACCCCTCCACTTT
>TRBJ1-1|-|-|TRBV5-4
CASIRGAGAVDTEAFF
TGTGCCAGCATCCGAGGGGCGGGGGCGGTGGACACTGAAGCTTTCTTT
>TRBJ2-7|-|-|TRBV11-2
CASSETDYEQYF
TGTGCCAGCAGCGAGACAGACTACGAGCAGTACTTC
>TRBJ2-3|TRBD1|-|TRBV30
CAWSGVTGFTDTQYF
TGTGCCTGGAGTGGTGTGACAGGGTTCACAGATACGCAGTATTTT
>TRBJ2-1|-|once|TRBV29-1
CSVAPTNEQFF
TGCAGCGTTGCACCGACAAATGAGCAGTTCTTC
>TRBJ1-6|TRBD1|-|TRBV7-2
CASSLMRTGANSPLHF
TGTGCCAGCAGCTTGATGAGGACAGGGGCTAATTCACCCCTCCACTTT
>TRBJ1-5|-|-|TRBV2
CASWRGGLSQPQHF
TGTGCCTCCTGGAGGGGGGGATTAAGTCAGCCCCAGCATTTT
>TRBJ1-6|TRBD1|-|TRBV6-6
CASSRDSNSPLHF
TGTGCCAGCAGTCGGGACAGTAATTCACCCCTCCACTTT
>TRBJ1-6|-|few|TRBV4-1
CASSQAGQTRGPLHF
TGCGCCAGCAGCCAAGCCGGACAGACGAGAGGGCCCCTCCACTTT
>TRBJ1-4|-|-|TRBV12-3/TRBV12-4
CASRPQGYEKLFF
TGTGCCAGCAGACCACAGGGTTATGAAAAACTGTTTTTT
>TRBJ2-5|TRBD2|-|TRBV5-1
CASSLARTSGRMGETQYF
TGCGCCAGCAGCTTGGCCCGGACTAGCGGGAGGATGGGGGAGACCCAGTACTTC
>TRBJ2-1|TRBD2|-|TRBV11-2
CASSLDLGGGSIDEQFF
TGTGCCAGCAGCTTAGACTTGGGAGGCGGGAGCATAGATGAGCAGTTCTTC
>TRBJ2-2|-|-|TRBV16
CASSQFKNTGELFF
TGTGCCAGCAGCCAATTCAAGAACACCGGGGAGCTGTTTTTT
>TRBJ1-2|TRBD1|-|TRBV25-1
CASSEQGAHYGYTF
TGTGCCAGCAGTGAACAGGGGGCTCACTATGGCTACACCTTC
>TRBJ1-1|-|once|TRBV7-6
CASSLWQGSNTEAFF
TGTGCCAGCAGCTTATGGCAGGGATCGAACACTGAAGCTTTCTTT
>TRBJ1-6|TRBD1|-|TRBV9
CASSVASGGSNNSPLHF
TGTGCCAGCAGCGTAGCCTCAGGGGGCTCGAATAATTCACCCCTCCACTTT
>TRBJ2-1|-|-|TRBV30
CAWARENEQFF
TGTGCCTGGGCCAGGGAAAATGAGCAGTTCTTC
>TRBJ1-1|-|-|TRBV5-1
CASSVAGYTEAFF
TGCGCCAGCAGTGTGGCTGGTTACACTGAAGCTTTCTTT
>TRBJ2-3|TRBD1|-|TRBV7-8
CASSPLTGQGNPDTQYF
TGTGCCAGCAGCCCCCTTACCGGACAGGGGAACCCAGATACGCAGTATTTT
>TRBJ2-3|-|-|TRBV12-5
CASGLLLSTDTQYF
TGTGCTAGTGGTTTGCTTCTTAGCACAGATACGCAGTATTTT
>TRBJ1-1|-|-|TRBV5-1
CASSMGGTEAFF
TGCGCCAGCAGTATGGGGGGAACTGAAGCTTTCTTT
>TRBJ1-3|-|-|TRBV7-2
CASSLRGEGNTIYF
TGTGCCAGCAGCTTAAGGGGCGAGGGAAACACCATATATTTT
>TRBJ1-3|TRBD1|-|TRBV3-1/TRBV3-2
CASSPSVHQGAIRYSSGNTIYF
TGTGCCAGCAGCCCCAGTGTCCATCAGGGGGCTATTAGGTACAGCTCTGGAAACACCATATATTTT
>TRBJ2-3|TRBD2|-|TRBV2
CATRTSGADTQYF
TGTGCCACCAGGACTAGCGGGGCAGATACGCAGTATTTT
>TRBJ2-7|-|-|TRBV6-2/TRBV6-3
CASSSSGLSSYEQYF
TGTGCCAGCAGTTCGAGTGGGCTCAGCTCCTACGAGCAGTACTTC
>TRBJ1-5|-|-|TRBV24-1
CATSAMGQPQHF
TGTGCCACCAGTGCCATGGGCCAGCCCCAGCATTTT
>TRBJ1-3|-|-|TRBV30
CAWSRGPGGNTIYF
TGTGCCTGGAGTAGGGGCCCTGGGGGAAACACCATATATTTT
>TRBJ1-5|-|-|TRBV28
CASSLRRGNQPQHF
TGTGCCAGCAGTTTAAGGAGGGGCAATCAGCCCCAGCATTTT
>TRBJ1-2|-|few|TRBV19
CASTRDTNYGYTF
TGTGCCAGTACCCGGGACACCAACTATGGCTACACCTTC
>TRBJ1-3|-|-|TRBV7-8
CASSAGPSGNTIYF
TGTGCCAGCAGCGCGGGCCCCTCTGGAAACACCATATATTTT
>TRBJ2-7|-|-|TRBV10-1
CASSPGQTTSYEQYF
TGCGCCAGCAGCCCCGGACAGACAACCTCCTACGAGCAGTACTTC
>TRBJ2-7|-|few|TRBV6-6
CASSYSGAYEQYF
TGTGCCAGCAGTTACTCAGGAGCCTACGAGCAGTACTTC
>TRBJ1-6|-|-|TRBV9
CASSVGHVEVGSPLHF
TGTGCCAGCAGCGTAGGCCACGTTGAAGTCGGTTCACCCCTCCACTTT
>TRBJ1-3|-|-|TRBV2
CASTAQGREGNTIYF
TGTGCCAGCACGGCCCAAGGCAGGGAAGGAAACACCATATATTTT
>TRBJ2-3|TRBD2|-|TRBV2
CASTLLAGVTDTQYF
TGTGCCAGCACCCTACTAGCGGGAGTCACAGATACGCAGTATTTT
>TRBJ1-4|TRBD1|-|TRBV7-8
CASSKSQGAVNEKLFF
TGTGCCAGCAGCAAATCACAGGGGGCAGTAAATGAAAAACTGTTTTTT